The T cell receptor (beta chain) under discussion was sequenced for a study of shared clonotypes between healthy human individuals. In the study overall: The plates for each donor numbered three CD4 naive, three CD4 memory, two CD8 naive and one CD8 memory. General study points: Estimated richness was generally greater in naive than memory subsets. Specimens sampled were limited to blood, with tissue repertoires likely differing.

The DNA input per sorted-subset replicate PCR was about 220 ng, corresponding to some 30,000 T cell genomes. The protocol was immunoSEQ multiplex PCR, while the TCRdb copy is restricted to in-frame clones and leaves out a portion. The data contain 550,000 to 700,000 clones, around 78% of them singletons. Germline V gene lookup returns CDR1 SEHNR and CDR2 FQNEAQ (reference sequence). The CDR3 extends over 14 amino acids. Trimming stripped 3 bases from V and 4 bases from J, with 13 bases between. For this clone: The antigen is not known.

This sequence originates from a woman under 40 in good health. The rearrangement joins TRBV7-9 to TRBJ2-7, with TRBD2 as a possible D gene (5 bases). The sample comprised memory CD4+ T cells sorted from blood. Regarding subset: CD45RA-negative fraction. CDR3 nucleotides: TGTGCCAGCAGCTTCCGGGAAATACCTTACGAGCAGTACTTC. The encoded protein is CASSFREIPYEQYF.